Reported below is one TCR beta chain. Its target is not known. The CDR3 extends over 12 amino acids. The sample comes from a study of monozygotic twins with inflammatory bowel disease. Whole-study results and caveats: Inverse Simpson values showed less TCRbeta diversity in IBD patients than in their healthy co-twins.

From 3,500 to 4,000 ng of total RNA, each TCR library was prepared. One entry per CDR3 protein, without DNA, is what TCRdb gives after re-calling the 5' RACE reads. The sample table includes 310,000 or so distinct CDR3 sequences. Material: blood. The gene calls are TRBV12-3 or TRBV12-4 and TRBJ2-5; TCRdb proposes TRBD2, but this gene call is untestable without DNA. The clonotype was recovered from a human donor with ulcerative colitis or Crohn's disease, or a healthy co-twin of an affected twin (not recorded which). The CDR3 reads CASGSGRKTQYF.